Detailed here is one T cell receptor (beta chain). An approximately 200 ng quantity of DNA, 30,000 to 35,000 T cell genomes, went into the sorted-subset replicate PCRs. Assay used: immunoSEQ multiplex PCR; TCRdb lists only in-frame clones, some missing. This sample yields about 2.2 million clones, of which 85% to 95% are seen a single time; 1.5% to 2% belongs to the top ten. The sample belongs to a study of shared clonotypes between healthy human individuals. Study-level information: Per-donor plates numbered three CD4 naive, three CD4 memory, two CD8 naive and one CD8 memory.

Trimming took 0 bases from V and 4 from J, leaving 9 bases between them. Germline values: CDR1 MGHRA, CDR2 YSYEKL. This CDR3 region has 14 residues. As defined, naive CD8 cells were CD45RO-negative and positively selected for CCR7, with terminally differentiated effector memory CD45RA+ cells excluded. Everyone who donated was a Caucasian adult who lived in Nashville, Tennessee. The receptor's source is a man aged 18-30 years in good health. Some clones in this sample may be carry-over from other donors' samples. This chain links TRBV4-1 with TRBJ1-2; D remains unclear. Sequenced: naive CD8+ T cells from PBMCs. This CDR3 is CASSQDWAAYGYTF. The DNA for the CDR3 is TGCGCCAGCAGCCAAGATTGGGCAGCCTATGGCTACACCTTC.